Presented here are 15 T cell receptor beta chains from one specimen sequenced in a study of blood T cells in healthy people across ages. Then a second PCR, running about 6 to 11 cycles, was carried out with a sample-barcoded 5' primer and a J-beta primer mix. From the 5' RACE reads, TCRdb called clonotypes with MiXCR, one entry per CDR3 protein. The sample lists 800,000 or so distinct CDR3 sequences, around half occurring once. The sample consisted of blood. These receptors were taken from a man aged 80 or over in good health.

To note about this clonotype: Being one base from a much bigger clone, this may be a read error. The V gene is TRBV2, the J gene TRBJ2-1, with D maybe TRBD2 (6 bases). The germline CDR1 and CDR2 sequences are SNHLY and FYNNEI. There are 15 residues in the CDR3. CDR3 protein: CAGSEVTGDSNEQFF. The CDR3 nucleotides are TGTGCCGGCAGTGAAGTGACGGGGGACTCCAATGAGCAGTTCTTC. Full variable domain (remainder filled in from reference TRBV2 and TRBJ2-1): EPEVTQTPSHQVTQMGQEVILRCVPISNHLYFYWYRQILGQKVEFLVSFYNNEISEKSEIFDDQFSVERPDGSNFTLKIRSTKLEDSAMYFCAGSEVTGDSNEQFFGPGTRLTVL.

The chain employs TRBV28 and TRBJ2-5; 7 bases are shared with TRBD1. Germline-derived CDR1 and CDR2 are MDHEN and SYDVKM. The length of the CDR3 is 16 residues. J was trimmed by 4 bases and V by 6 bases; bases with no gene match: 14. DNA of the CDR3: TGTGCCAGCAGCCTCAGTGGGCAGGGGGTCCGAGAGACCCAGTACTTC. Its translation is CASSLSGQGVRETQYF.

In this sample, this clonotype turned up a few times. The chain recombines TRBV29-1 with TRBJ2-7; tentatively, D is TRBD2 (6 bases). Germline lookup yields CDR1 SQVTM and CDR2 ANQGSEA. Trimming removed 0 bases from V and 4 bases from J, with 13 bases in between. This CDR3 is built from 14 residues. The CDR3, as DNA: TGCAGCGTTGAAGATCCCGGGAGACCTTACGAGCAGTACTTC. Translated: CSVEDPGRPYEQYF.

This chain joins TRBV20-1 and TRBJ2-7; 10 bases align to TRBD1. V shed 5 bases and J 4 bases; nucleotides not matched to a gene: 5. CDR1 and CDR2 (germline): DFQATT, SNEGSKA (reference sequence). The CDR3 is 13 residues long. The CDR3 sequence is CSALPGQGYEQYF. The CDR3 DNA follows: TGCAGTGCTTTACCGGGACAGGGGTACGAGCAGTACTTC.

The CDR3 region is CASSVGLGKETQYF. CDR3 nucleotides: TGTGCCAGCAGCGTAGGACTCGGAAAAGAGACCCAGTACTTC. The chain has TRBV9 and TRBJ2-5; the D is unclear. Germline loops: CDR1 SGDLS, CDR2 YYNGEE. Trimming pared 0 bases from V and 3 bases from J, leaving 9 bases between. The CDR3 runs to 14 residues.

The chain has TRBV29-1 and TRBJ2-7; TRBD1 agrees at 9 bases. J gave up 3 bases and V 1 base, and 10 bases lay outside the gene matches. Per the germline V gene, CDR1 is SQVTM and CDR2 is ANQGSEA. This CDR3 is built from 16 residues. The CDR3 loop is CSVEGRGTGSGYEQYF. The DNA of the CDR3 is TGCAGCGTTGAAGGGCGGGGGACAGGGTCTGGCTACGAGCAGTACTTC.

The rearrangement joins TRBV20-1 to TRBJ2-5; D is perhaps TRBD1 or TRBD2 (6 bases each). The J call is doubtful: the DNA matches TRBJ2-7 better. Germline V lookup: CDR1 DFQATT, CDR2 SNEGSKA (reference sequence). The CDR3 is 11 amino acids. CDR3 coding DNA: TGCAGTGGAGGGGGGAGAGACGAGCAGTACTTC. This encodes CSGGGRDEQYF.

To note about this clonotype: A much larger clone lies one base from this, so it may be a read error. This chain joins TRBV7-2 and TRBJ2-5, with TRBD2 matching over 7 bases. Germline V gene lookup returns CDR1 SGHTA and CDR2 FQGNSA. CDR3 length: 18 residues. The trim removed 8 bases at V and 11 bases at J, leaving 29 bases unmatched. The CDR3 nucleotides read TGTGCCAGCCATTTAGGGAGCGGTGGACTAGGAGTTGTGGATGAGCAGTACTTC. It yields the protein CASHLGSGGLGVVDEQYF. The full variable domain, completed using reference TRBV7-2 and TRBJ2-5, is GAGVSQSPSNKVTEKGKDVELRCDPISGHTALYWYRQSLGQGLEFLIYFQGNSAPDKSGLPSDRFSAERTGGSVSTLTIQRTQQEDSAVYLCASHLGSGGLGVVDEQYFGPGTRLLVL.

This chain joins TRBV29-1 and TRBJ2-1; 9 bases are a match to TRBD2. The CDR3 totals 11 residues. Trimming cost V 5 bases and J 10 bases; bases outside gene matches: 3. Germline CDR1 is SQVTM and CDR2 is ANQGSEA. CDR3 sequence: CSVRLAEEQFF. The CDR3 DNA follows: TGCAGCGTTCGACTAGCGGAAGAGCAGTTCTTC.

V and J are TRBV20-1 and TRBJ2-3, with D possibly TRBD1 on 6 matching bases. CDR3 length: 13 amino acids. Looked up from germline, CDR1 is DFQATT and CDR2 is SNEGSKA (reference sequence). V was pared by 6 bases and J by 5 bases, with 15 bases between. The chain's CDR3 is CSAPGHVGDTQYF. CDR3 coding DNA: TGCAGTGCCCCGGGACATGTGGGAGATACGCAGTATTTT.

The genes are TRBV29-1 and TRBJ2-3; the D gene is possibly TRBD1 (5 bases). The CDR3 sequence is 13 residues long. Germline assignment: CDR1 SQVTM and CDR2 ANQGSEA. The ends were cut back, 6 bases at V and 2 bases at J, with 12 bases in the middle. The DNA for the CDR3 is TGCAGCGTATCAGGGCCCCCCACAGATACGCAGTATTTT. Protein sequence: CSVSGPPTDTQYF.

This clonotype was detected only a few times. The V and J genes are TRBV7-2 and TRBJ2-1, with 10 nucleotides matching TRBD2. Trimming removed 5 bases from V and 9 bases from J; junction bases left unmatched: 7. The germline V gene has CDR1 SGHTA and CDR2 FQGNSA. The CDR3 covers 14 residues. The CDR3 DNA reads as TGTGCCAGCAGCACTAGCGGGGCAGGGGGTGAGCAGTTCTTC. This translates into CASSTSGAGGEQFF.

This clonotype was detected a few times. The chain carries TRBV11-3 and TRBJ2-5; D is ambiguous. Deletions cut 0 bases from V and 1 base from J, with 15 bases between. Germline CDR1 SGHNT, CDR2 YENEEA. The CDR3 length is 17 residues. The CDR3 DNA follows: TGTGCCAGCAGCTTAGATAACCCCCAGTTTAGCCAAGAGACCCAGTACTTC. This encodes CASSLDNPQFSQETQYF.

This clonotype has ten or more counts. This chain connects TRBV4-2 to TRBJ1-2; no definite D call. Germline CDR1 reads LGHNA; CDR2 reads YNFKEQ. V gave up 4 bases and J gave up 2 bases, with 17 bases separating them. The CDR3 runs 16 residues. The CDR3 here is CASSRVVLVENYGYTF. CDR3 in DNA: TGTGCCAGCAGCCGAGTGGTTCTGGTCGAGAACTATGGCTACACCTTC.

CDR3 coding DNA: TGCAGTGCTACACCTGGGGAGAGCACCTACGAGCAGTACTTC. It specifies CSATPGESTYEQYF. This chain uses TRBV20-1 with TRBJ2-7, with D possibly being TRBD2 (5 bases). This CDR3 contains 14 residues. Germline V lookup: CDR1 DFQATT, CDR2 SNEGSKA (reference sequence). V lost 4 bases, J lost 2 bases, and 15 bases lay in between.